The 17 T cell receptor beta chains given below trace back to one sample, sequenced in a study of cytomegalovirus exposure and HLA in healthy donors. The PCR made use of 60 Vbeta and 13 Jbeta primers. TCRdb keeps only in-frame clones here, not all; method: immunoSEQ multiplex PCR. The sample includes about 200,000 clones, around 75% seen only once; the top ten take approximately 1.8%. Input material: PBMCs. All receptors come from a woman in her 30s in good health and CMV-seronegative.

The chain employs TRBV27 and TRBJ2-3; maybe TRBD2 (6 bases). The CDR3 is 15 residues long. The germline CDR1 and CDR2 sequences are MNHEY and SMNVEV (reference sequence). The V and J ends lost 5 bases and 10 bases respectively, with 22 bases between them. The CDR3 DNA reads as TGTGCCAGCAGTGACGGGGCGCTTGGGGACTGGTCGCAGTATTTT. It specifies CASSDGALGDWSQYF.

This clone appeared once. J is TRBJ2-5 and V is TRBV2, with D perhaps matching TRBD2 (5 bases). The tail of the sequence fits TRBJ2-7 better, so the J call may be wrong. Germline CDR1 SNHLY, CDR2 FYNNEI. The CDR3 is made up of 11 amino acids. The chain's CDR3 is CASRDFYEQYF. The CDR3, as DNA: TGTGCCAGCAGGGACTTCTACGAGCAGTACTTC.

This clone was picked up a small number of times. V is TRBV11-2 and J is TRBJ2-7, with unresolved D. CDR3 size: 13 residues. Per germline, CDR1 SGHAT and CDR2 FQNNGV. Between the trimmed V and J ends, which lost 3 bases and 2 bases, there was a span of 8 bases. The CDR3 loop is CASSFEITYEQYF. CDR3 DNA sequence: TGTGCCAGCAGCTTTGAGATTACCTACGAGCAGTACTTC.

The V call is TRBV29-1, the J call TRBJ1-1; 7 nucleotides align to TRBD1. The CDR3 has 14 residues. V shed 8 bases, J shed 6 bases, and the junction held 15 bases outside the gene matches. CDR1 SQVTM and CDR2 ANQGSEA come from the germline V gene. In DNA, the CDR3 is TGCAGCCTCTCTAGAAGGGGGCAAGCGTCTGAAGCTTTCTTT. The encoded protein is CSLSRRGQASEAFF.

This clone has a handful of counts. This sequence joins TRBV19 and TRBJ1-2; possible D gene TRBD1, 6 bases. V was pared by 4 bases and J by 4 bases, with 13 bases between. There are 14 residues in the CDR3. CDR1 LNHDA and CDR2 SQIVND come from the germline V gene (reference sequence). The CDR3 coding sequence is TGTGCCAGTAGTAATCCAGGGGTGAGCTATGGCTACACCTTC. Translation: CASSNPGVSYGYTF.

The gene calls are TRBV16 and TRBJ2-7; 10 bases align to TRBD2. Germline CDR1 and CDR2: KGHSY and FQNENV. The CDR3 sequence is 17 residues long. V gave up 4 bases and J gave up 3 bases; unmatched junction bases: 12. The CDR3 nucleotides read TGTGCCAGCAGCCCCCGGCAAGGTCTAGCGGGAGTCTACGAGCAGTACTTC. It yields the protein CASSPRQGLAGVYEQYF.

DNA of the CDR3: TGTGCCAGCAGCAGGACAGGTTGGAACGAGCAGTACTTC. Translated, it gives CASSRTGWNEQYF. This sequence joins TRBV7-6 and TRBJ2-7; 7 nucleotides match TRBD1. Trimming at V came to 5 bases and at J to 5 bases, leaving 6 bases not matched to a gene. This CDR3 is built from 13 residues. The germline gives CDR1 SGHVS, CDR2 FNYEAQ.

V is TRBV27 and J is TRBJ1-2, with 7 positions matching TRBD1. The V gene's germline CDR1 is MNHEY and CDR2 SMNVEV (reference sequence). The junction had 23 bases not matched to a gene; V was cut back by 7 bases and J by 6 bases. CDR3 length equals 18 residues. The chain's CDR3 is CASTQMNRQGVGSDGYTF. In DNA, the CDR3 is TGTGCCAGCACCCAAATGAACCGACAGGGAGTTGGGTCTGATGGCTACACCTTC.

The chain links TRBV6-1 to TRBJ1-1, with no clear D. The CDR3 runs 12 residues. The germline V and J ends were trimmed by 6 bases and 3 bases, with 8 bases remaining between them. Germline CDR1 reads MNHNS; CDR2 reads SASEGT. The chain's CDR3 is CASSPPYTEAFF. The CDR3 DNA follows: TGTGCCAGCAGCCCCCCCTACACTGAAGCTTTCTTT.

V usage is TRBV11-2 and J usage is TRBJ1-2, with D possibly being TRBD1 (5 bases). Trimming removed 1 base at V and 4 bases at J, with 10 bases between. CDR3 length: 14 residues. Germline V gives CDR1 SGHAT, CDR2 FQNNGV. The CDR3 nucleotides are TGTGCCAGCAGCTTAGGGACGGACACCTATGGCTACACCTTC. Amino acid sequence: CASSLGTDTYGYTF. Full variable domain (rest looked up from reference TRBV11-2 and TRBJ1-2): EAGVAQSPRYKIIEKRQSVAFWCNPISGHATLYWYQQILGQGPKLLIQFQNNGVVDDSQLPKDRFSAERLKGVDSTLKIQPAKLEDSAVYLCASSLGTDTYGYTFGSGTRLTVV.

The CDR3 region is CASRSNPGTSGAQQFF. CDR3 in DNA: TGTGCCAGCAGAAGCAACCCCGGGACTAGCGGGGCCCAGCAGTTCTTC. The chain employs TRBV5-5 and TRBJ2-1; TRBD2 agrees at 13 bases. V dropped 5 bases and J dropped 11; count of bases not matched to a gene: 13. The CDR3 totals 16 residues. CDR1 is SGHKS and CDR2 is YYEKEE in the germline V gene (reference sequence).

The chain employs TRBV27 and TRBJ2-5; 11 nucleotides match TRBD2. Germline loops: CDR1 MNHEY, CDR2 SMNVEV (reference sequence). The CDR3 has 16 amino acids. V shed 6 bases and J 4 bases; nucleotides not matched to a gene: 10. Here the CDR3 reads CASSPIAGGPSETQYF. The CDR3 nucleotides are TGTGCCAGCAGCCCGATAGCGGGGGGGCCCTCAGAGACCCAGTACTTC.

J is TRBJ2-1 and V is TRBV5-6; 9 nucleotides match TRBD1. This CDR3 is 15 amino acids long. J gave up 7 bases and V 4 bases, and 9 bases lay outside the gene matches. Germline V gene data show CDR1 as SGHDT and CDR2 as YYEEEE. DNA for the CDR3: TGTGCCAGCAGCCGTGCCGGGACAGGGTATAATGAGCAGTTCTTC. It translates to CASSRAGTGYNEQFF.

The CDR3 sequence: CASTPPGGVWDTQYF. CDR3 nucleotides: TGTGCCAGCACCCCCCCCGGCGGGGTTTGGGATACGCAGTATTTT. J is TRBJ2-3 and V is TRBV13; the D gene is possibly TRBD2 (6 bases). This CDR3 contains 15 residues. Trimming removed 7 bases at V and 6 bases at J, with 20 bases between. CDR1 and CDR2 (germline): PRHDT, FYEKMQ (reference sequence).

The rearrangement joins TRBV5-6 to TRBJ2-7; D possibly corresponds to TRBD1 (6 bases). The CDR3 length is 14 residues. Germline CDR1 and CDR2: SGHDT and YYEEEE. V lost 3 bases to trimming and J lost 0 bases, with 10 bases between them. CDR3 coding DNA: TGTGCCAGCAGCTCTTACAGGGACTCCTACGAGCAGTACTTC. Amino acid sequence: CASSSYRDSYEQYF.

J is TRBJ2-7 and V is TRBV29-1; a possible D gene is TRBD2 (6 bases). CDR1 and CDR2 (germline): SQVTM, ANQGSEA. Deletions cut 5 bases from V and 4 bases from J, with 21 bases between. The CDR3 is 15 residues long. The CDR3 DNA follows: TGCAGCGTTCAGGTGCGGGCGGGACGGAAATACGAGCAGTACTTC. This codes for CSVQVRAGRKYEQYF.

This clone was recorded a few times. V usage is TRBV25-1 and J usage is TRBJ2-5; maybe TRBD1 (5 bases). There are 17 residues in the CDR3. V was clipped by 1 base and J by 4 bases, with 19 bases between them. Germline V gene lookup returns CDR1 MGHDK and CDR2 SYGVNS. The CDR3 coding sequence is TGTGCCAGCAGTGAATTCCAGGGCCCGAATAGTGGAGAGACCCAGTACTTC. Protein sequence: CASSEFQGPNSGETQYF.